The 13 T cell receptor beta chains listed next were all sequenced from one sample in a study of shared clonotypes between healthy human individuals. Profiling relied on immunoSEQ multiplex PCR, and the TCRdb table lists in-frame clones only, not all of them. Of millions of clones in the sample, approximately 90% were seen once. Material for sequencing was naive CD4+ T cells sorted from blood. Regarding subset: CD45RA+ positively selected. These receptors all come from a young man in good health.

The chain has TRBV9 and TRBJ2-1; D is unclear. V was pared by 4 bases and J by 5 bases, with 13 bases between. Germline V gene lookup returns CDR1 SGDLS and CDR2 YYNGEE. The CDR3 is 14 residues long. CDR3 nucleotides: TGTGCCAGCAGCTCGCACCCCCCCGACAATGAGCAGTTCTTC. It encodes CASSSHPPDNEQFF.

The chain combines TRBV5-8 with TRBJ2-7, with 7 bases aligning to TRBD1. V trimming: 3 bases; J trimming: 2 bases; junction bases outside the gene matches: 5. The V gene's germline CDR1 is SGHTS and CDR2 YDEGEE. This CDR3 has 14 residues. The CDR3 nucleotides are TGTGCCAGCAGCTCGGGACAGACCCCCTACGAGCAGTACTTC. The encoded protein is CASSSGQTPYEQYF.

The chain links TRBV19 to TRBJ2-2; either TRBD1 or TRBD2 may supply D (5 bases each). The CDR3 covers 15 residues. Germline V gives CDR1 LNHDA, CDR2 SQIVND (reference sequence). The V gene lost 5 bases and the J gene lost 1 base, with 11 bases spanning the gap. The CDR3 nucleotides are TGTGCCAGTAGTTCTTCAGGGAGGAACACCGGGGAGCTGTTTTTT. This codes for CASSSSGRNTGELFF.

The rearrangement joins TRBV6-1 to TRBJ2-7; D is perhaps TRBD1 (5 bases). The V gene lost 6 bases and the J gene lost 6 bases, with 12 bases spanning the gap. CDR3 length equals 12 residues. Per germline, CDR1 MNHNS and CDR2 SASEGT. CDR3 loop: CASSAGSGEQYF. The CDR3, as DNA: TGTGCCAGCAGCGCAGGGTCCGGCGAGCAGTACTTC.

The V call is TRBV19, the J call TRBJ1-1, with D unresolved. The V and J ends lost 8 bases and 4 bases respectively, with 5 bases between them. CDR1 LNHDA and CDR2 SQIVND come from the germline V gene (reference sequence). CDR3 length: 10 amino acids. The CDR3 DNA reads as TGTGCCAGTGGGGTCACTGAAGCTTTCTTT. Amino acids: CASGVTEAFF.

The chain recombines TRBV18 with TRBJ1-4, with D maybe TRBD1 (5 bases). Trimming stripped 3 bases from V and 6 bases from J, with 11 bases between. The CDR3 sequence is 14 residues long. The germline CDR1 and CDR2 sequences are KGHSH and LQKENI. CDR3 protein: CASSPPGIHEKLFF. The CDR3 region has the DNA TGTGCCAGCTCACCCCCAGGGATTCATGAAAAACTGTTTTTT. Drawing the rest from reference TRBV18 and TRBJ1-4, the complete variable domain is NAGVMQNPRHLVRRRGQEARLRCSPMKGHSHVYWYRQLPEEGLKFMVYLQKENIIDESGMPKERFSAEFPKEGPSILRIQQVVRGDSAAYFCASSPPGIHEKLFFGSGTQLSVL.

The CDR3 sequence is CASGTSGRANTGELFF. The CDR3 DNA reads as TGTGCCAGCGGGACTAGCGGGAGGGCGAACACCGGGGAGCTGTTTTTT. The chain couples TRBV9 to TRBJ2-2, with 16 nucleotides matching TRBD2. The germline V gene encodes CDR1 SGDLS and CDR2 YYNGEE. The V segment lost 7 bases and the J segment 0 bases; nucleotides outside the gene matches: 0. CDR3 size: 16 residues.

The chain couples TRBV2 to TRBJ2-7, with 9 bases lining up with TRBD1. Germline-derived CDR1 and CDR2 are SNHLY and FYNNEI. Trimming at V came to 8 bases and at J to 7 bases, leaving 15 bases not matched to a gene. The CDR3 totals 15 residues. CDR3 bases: TGTGCCAGCGCCACCCGGGGACAGGGCTTAGGGGAGCAGTACTTC. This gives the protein CASATRGQGLGEQYF.

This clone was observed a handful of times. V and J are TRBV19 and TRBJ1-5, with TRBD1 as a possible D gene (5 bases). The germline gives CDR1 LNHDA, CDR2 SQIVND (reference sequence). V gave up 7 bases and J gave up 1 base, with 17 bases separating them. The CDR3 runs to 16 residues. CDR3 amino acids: CASMRPGDVSNQPQHF. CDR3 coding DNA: TGTGCCAGTATGAGACCGGGGGATGTGAGCAATCAGCCCCAGCATTTT.

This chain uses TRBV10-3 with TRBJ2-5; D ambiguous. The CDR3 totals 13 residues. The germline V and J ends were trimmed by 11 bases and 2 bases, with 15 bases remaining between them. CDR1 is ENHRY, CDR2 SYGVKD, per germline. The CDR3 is CALSPGDQETQYF. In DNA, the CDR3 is TGTGCCCTAAGCCCGGGCGATCAAGAGACCCAGTACTTC.

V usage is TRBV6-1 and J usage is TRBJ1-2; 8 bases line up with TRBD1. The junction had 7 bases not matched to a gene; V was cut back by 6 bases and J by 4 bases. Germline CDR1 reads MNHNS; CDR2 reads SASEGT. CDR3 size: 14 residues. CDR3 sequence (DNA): TGTGCCAGCAGACAGACAGGGGAGGGCTATGGCTACACCTTC. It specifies CASRQTGEGYGYTF.

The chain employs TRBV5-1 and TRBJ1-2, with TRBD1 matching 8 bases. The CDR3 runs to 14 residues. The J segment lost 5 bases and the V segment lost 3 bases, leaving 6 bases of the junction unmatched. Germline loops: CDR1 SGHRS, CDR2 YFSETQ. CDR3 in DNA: TGCGCCAGCAGCTGGGGACAGGAGCTATATGGCTACACCTTC. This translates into CASSWGQELYGYTF.

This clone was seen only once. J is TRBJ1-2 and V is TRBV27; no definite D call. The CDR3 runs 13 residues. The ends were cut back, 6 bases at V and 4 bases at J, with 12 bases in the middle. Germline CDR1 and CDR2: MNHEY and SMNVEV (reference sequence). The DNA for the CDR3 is TGTGCCAGCAGCTCGAGTAGTAGCTATGGCTACACCTTC. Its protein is CASSSSSSYGYTF.